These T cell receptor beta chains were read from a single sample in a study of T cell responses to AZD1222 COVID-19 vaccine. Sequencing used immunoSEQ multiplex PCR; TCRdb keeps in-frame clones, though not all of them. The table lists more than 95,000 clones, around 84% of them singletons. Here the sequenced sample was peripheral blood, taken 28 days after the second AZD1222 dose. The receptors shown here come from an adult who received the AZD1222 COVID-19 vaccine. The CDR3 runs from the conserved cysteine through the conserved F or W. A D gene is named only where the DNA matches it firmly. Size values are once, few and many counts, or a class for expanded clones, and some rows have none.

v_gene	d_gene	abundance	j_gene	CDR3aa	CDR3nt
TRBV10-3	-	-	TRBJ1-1	CAISEVRSNTEAFF	TGTGCCATCAGTGAGGTCAGGTCGAACACTGAAGCTTTCTTT
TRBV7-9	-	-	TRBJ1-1	CASSLRETEAFF	TGTGCCAGCAGCCTACGGGAGACTGAAGCTTTCTTT
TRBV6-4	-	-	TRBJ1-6	CASRTGLGNSPLHF	TGTGCCAGCAGGACGGGACTAGGAAATTCACCCCTCCACTTT
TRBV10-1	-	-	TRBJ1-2	CASSEWTDGGYTF	TGCGCCAGCAGTGAATGGACAGATGGTGGCTACACCTTC
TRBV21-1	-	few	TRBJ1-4	CASSKRQNEKLFF	TGTGCCAGCAGCAAACGGCAGAATGAAAAACTGTTTTTT
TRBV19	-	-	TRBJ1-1	CASSPRAFPYTEAFF	TGTGCCAGTAGTCCGAGGGCCTTCCCCTACACTGAAGCTTTCTTT
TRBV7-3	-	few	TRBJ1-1	CASTPGGGSTEAFF	TGTGCCAGCACCCCCGGTGGGGGATCAACTGAAGCTTTCTTT
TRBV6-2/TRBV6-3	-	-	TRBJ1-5	CASSYIYGGPGNQPQHF	TGTGCCAGCAGTTATATCTACGGGGGGCCGGGCAATCAGCCCCAGCATTTT
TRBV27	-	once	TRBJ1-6	CASSLGASNSPLHF	TGTGCCAGCAGTTTAGGTGCGAGCAATTCACCCCTCCACTTT
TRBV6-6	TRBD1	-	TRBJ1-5	CASSYGGQGSQPQHF	TGTGCCAGCAGTTACGGCGGACAGGGAAGCCAGCCCCAGCATTTT
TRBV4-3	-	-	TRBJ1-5	CASSQARDQPQHF	TGCGCCAGCAGCCAAGCTAGGGATCAGCCCCAGCATTTT
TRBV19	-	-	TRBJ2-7	CASSNAGTSYEQYF	TGTGCCAGTAGTAACGCGGGGACTTCCTACGAGCAGTACTTC
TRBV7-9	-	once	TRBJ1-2	CASQSIYGYTF	TGTGCCAGCCAGTCAATCTATGGCTACACCTTC
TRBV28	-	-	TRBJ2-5	CASSLWLQETQYF	TGTGCCAGCAGTTTATGGTTACAAGAGACCCAGTACTTC
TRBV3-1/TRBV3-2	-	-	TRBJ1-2	CASSQGGQGNYGYTF	TGTGCCAGCAGCCAAGGTGGGCAGGGGAACTATGGCTACACCTTC
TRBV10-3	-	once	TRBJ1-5	CAISAGNQPQHF	TGTGCCATCAGCGCAGGAAATCAGCCCCAGCATTTT
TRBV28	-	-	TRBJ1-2	CASSRGQTYNYGYTF	TGTGCCAGCAGCCGTGGACAGACCTATAACTATGGCTACACCTTC
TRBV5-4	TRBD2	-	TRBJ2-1	CASSSRLAGVNNEQFF	TGTGCCAGCAGCTCCAGACTAGCGGGGGTGAACAATGAGCAGTTCTTC
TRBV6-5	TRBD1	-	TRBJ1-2	CASSPGTGNYGYTF	TGTGCCAGCAGTCCCGGGACAGGGAACTATGGCTACACCTTC
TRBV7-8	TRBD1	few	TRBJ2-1	CASSSGTAYSSYNEQFF	TGTGCCAGCAGCTCCGGGACAGCTTACAGCTCCTACAATGAGCAGTTCTTC
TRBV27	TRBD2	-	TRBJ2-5	CASTVAGGQETQYF	TGTGCCAGCACGGTAGCGGGGGGGCAAGAGACCCAGTACTTC
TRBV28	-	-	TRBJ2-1	CASSLRGRGGSYNEQFF	TGTGCCAGCAGTTTAAGGGGGCGGGGTGGCAGCTACAATGAGCAGTTCTTC
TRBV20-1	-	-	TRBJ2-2	CSASDMSASGTGELFF	TGCAGTGCTAGTGATATGTCGGCCTCGGGGACCGGGGAGCTGTTTTTT
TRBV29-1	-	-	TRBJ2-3	CSVEDRGKGNTQYF	TGCAGCGTTGAAGATAGGGGGAAAGGGAATACGCAGTATTTT
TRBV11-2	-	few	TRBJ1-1	CASSQTVNTEAFF	TGTGCCAGCAGCCAAACCGTGAACACTGAAGCTTTCTTT
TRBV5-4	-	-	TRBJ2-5	CASSLRGAEKTQYF	TGTGCCAGCAGCTTGCGGGGGGCCGAGAAGACCCAGTACTTC
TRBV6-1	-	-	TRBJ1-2	CASSEGQYYGYTF	TGTGCCAGCAGTGAAGGTCAATACTATGGCTACACCTTC
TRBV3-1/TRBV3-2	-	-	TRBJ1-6	CASSQAHRDSPLHF	TGTGCCAGCAGCCAAGCCCACAGGGATTCACCCCTCCACTTT
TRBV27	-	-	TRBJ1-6	CASSRPGTVPNALHF	TGTGCCAGCAGTCGTCCCGGGACGGTCCCCAATGCCCTCCACTTT
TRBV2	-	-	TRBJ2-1	CASSASPGTPIFF	TGTGCCAGCAGCGCTTCCCCCGGGACTCCAATCTTCTTC
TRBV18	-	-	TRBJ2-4	CASSSQTRPIQYF	TGTGCCAGCTCATCTCAGACACGACCTATTCAGTACTTC
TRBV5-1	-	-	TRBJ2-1	CASSPGQRYNEQFF	TGCGCCAGCTCCCCCGGGCAGCGATACAATGAGCAGTTCTTC
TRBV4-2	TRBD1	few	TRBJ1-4	CASSQGGNRGNEKLFF	TGTGCCAGCAGCCAAGGGGGGAACAGGGGTAATGAAAAACTGTTTTTT
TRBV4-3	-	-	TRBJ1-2	CASSQAMAGLNGYTF	TGCGCCAGCAGCCAAGCGATGGCAGGGCTAAATGGCTACACCTTC
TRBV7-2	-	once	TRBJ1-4	CASSPGNKEKLFF	TGTGCCAGCAGCCCAGGGAATAAGGAAAAACTGTTTTTT
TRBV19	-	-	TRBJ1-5	CASSPRGLSLNQPQHF	TGTGCCAGTAGTCCCAGGGGACTCAGTCTCAATCAGCCCCAGCATTTT
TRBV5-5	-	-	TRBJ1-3	CASSLDGSPGWNTIYF	TGTGCCAGCAGCTTGGATGGGTCCCCGGGCTGGAACACCATATATTTT
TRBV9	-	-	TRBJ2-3	CASSEGGELTDTQYF	TGTGCCAGCAGCGAAGGGGGTGAGCTCACAGATACGCAGTATTTT
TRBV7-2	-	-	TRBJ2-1	CASSLALPSSYNEQFF	TGTGCCAGCAGCTTAGCACTTCCGAGCTCCTACAATGAGCAGTTCTTC
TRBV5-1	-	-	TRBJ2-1	CASSDFSSYNEQFF	TGCGCCAGCAGCGATTTTAGCTCCTACAATGAGCAGTTCTTC
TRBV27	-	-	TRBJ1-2	CASSHRGIDGYTF	TGTGCCAGCAGCCATCGGGGGATCGATGGCTACACCTTC
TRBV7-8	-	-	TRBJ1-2	CASSFDGNYGYTF	TGTGCCAGCAGCTTCGACGGAAACTATGGCTACACCTTC
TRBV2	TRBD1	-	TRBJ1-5	CASSEADLSRDRSNQPQHF	TGTGCCAGCAGTGAAGCTGACTTGTCCCGGGACAGAAGCAATCAGCCCCAGCATTTT